This T cell receptor (beta chain) was profiled in a study of T-cell memory formation after mild COVID-19. On the study more broadly: Largely, TCR clusters stayed within a single donor.

Details on this clonotype: The antigen is undetermined.

MiXCR was run by TCRdb on the 5' RACE reads, yielding one entry per CDR3 protein. The sample carries a few hundred thousand distinct CDR3 sequences, 15% to 20% recorded once. V lost 1 base, J lost 3 bases, and 6 bases lay in between. The V gene's germline CDR1 is SGHAT and CDR2 FQNNGV. There are 13 residues in the CDR3. The study's findings and limits: The authors left the SARS-CoV-2 specificity of second-wave clones peaking on day 37 unconfirmed. Researchers found some responding clones in pre-infection memory, a sign that cross-reactive memory joined.

The receptor was isolated from a man between 18 and 35 years old who had mild COVID-19 (a few samples of this study predate the infection). Cell type and time point are not known. The sequencing input was PBMCs or a T cell subset sorted from them (not recorded which). The J gene is TRBJ1-1, the V gene TRBV11-2, with D hard to call. The CDR3: CASSLGEYTEAFF. CDR3 bases: TGTGCCAGCAGCTTAGGAGAATACACTGAAGCTTTCTTT. Based on the CDR3 plus reference TRBV11-2 and TRBJ1-1, the full variable domain is EAGVAQSPRYKIIEKRQSVAFWCNPISGHATLYWYQQILGQGPKLLIQFQNNGVVDDSQLPKDRFSAERLKGVDSTLKIQPAKLEDSAVYLCASSLGEYTEAFFGQGTRLTVV.